Below are 3 T cell receptor beta chains sequenced from a single sample in a study of OX40 agonist ivuxolimab in advanced cancers. Repertoires were generated with immunoSEQ multiplex PCR, while TCRdb's copy carries only in-frame clones and drops some. The sample has roughly 61,000 clones; 65% to 90% are singletons. The source was CD4+ or CD8+ T cells sorted from blood, collected in a trial of the OX40 agonist ivuxolimab. These TCRs come from an adult with an advanced solid tumor such as melanoma, head and neck, liver or kidney cancer.

This sequence joins TRBV7-2 and TRBJ1-2, with D perhaps TRBD1 (6 bases). V lost 1 base, J lost 2 bases, and 14 bases lay in between. The CDR3 runs to 16 residues. The germline gives CDR1 SGHTA, CDR2 FQGNSA. CDR3 nucleotide sequence: TGTGCCAGCAGCTTAGGGACAGTGGGGGGGAACTATGGCTACACCTTC. This sequence encodes CASSLGTVGGNYGYTF.

This clone was seen a handful of times. The chain has TRBV6-5 and TRBJ2-3; D unresolved. The germline CDR1 and CDR2 sequences are MNHEY and SVGAGI. CDR3 size: 15 residues. V lost 6 bases to trimming and J lost 1 base, with 14 bases between them. CDR3 bases: TGTGCCAGCAGACCGGGCCTAGGCCGCACAGATACGCAGTATTTT. Translated, it gives CASRPGLGRTDTQYF.

This clone was counted once. The V and J genes are TRBV5-1 and TRBJ2-3, with D perhaps given as TRBD1 or TRBD2 (5 bases each). Germline V gene sequence: CDR1 SGHRS, CDR2 YFSETQ. Trimming left V 4 bases short and J 0 bases short, with 12 bases between. This CDR3 is built from 15 residues. In DNA, the CDR3 is TGCGCCAGCAGCCGTATCGGGGCTAGCACAGATACGCAGTATTTT. Residues: CASSRIGASTDTQYF.